Below, 6 T cell receptor beta chains from the same sample are listed, as sequenced in a study of neurological immune-mediated disorders. The time point here: technical triplicate 2. TCRdb recomputed calls from the 5' RACE reads with MiXCR, one row per CDR3 protein. The sample has about 55,000 distinct CDR3 sequences; 20% to 30% are singletons. The source material was PBMCs. All receptors derive from a man between 60 and 70 years old with HTLV-1-associated myelopathy (HAM/TSP).

In the case of this clonotype: A much larger clone is a single base away; this may be a read error. The chain uses TRBV20-1 and TRBJ2-5, with 11 bases lining up with TRBD1. The germline V gene encodes CDR1 DFQATT and CDR2 SNEGSKA (reference sequence). V shed 3 bases, J shed 9 bases, and the junction held 6 bases outside the gene matches. The CDR3 sequence is 13 residues long. Here the CDR3 reads CSASGTGGESQYF. In nucleotides, the CDR3 is TGCAGTGCTAGTGGGACAGGGGGGGAGTCCCAGTACTTC.

Worth noting for this clonotype: A read error may produce the germline difference seen at one junction end. The rearrangement uses TRBV4-2 and TRBJ2-7, with 11 bases that match TRBD2. This CDR3 has 15 residues. From germline, CDR1 is LGHNA and CDR2 YNFKEQ. The CDR3 DNA reads TGTGCCAGCAGCCAAGACTCTAGCGGGAGGACTGTTCGACACTTC. Translation: CASSQDSSGRTVRHF.

Notes on this clonotype: Being one base from a much bigger clone, this may be a read error. This rearrangement joins TRBV7-2 to TRBJ2-2; TRBD2 agrees at 8 bases. Germline loops: CDR1 SGHTA, CDR2 FQGNSA. This CDR3 is built from 15 residues. The CDR3 bases are TGTGCCAACAGCATCGGACTAGCCTCCACCGGGGAGCTGTTTTTT. It codes for CANSIGLASTGELFF.

This clonotype has at least ten counts. The rearrangement joins TRBV10-3 to TRBJ2-7, with TRBD1 identical over 9 bases. This CDR3 is 14 amino acids long. CDR1 is ENHRY and CDR2 is SYGVKD in the germline V gene. V gave up 5 bases and J gave up 5 bases; unmatched junction bases: 7. CDR3 DNA: TGTGCCATCAGTCCAGGGGACAGGGTCGACGAGCAGTACTTC. Translating gives CAISPGDRVDEQYF.

In this sample, this clonotype turned up many times. The chain couples TRBV7-8 to TRBJ1-5, with a possible D match to TRBD1 (5 bases). Looked up from germline, CDR1 is SGHVS and CDR2 is FQNEAQ. Trimming left V 3 bases short and J 0 bases short, with 15 bases between. The CDR3 contains 17 residues. DNA of the CDR3: TGTGCCAGCAGCTTGCCCAAACAGGACGATAGCAATCAGCCCCAGCATTTT. This translates into CASSLPKQDDSNQPQHF.

This clonotype was counted only a few times. The chain couples TRBV6-1 to TRBJ2-1, with no clear D. Germline CDR1 is MNHNS and CDR2 is SASEGT. Trimming left V 2 bases short and J 9 bases short, with 8 bases between. This CDR3 spans 12 amino acids. The CDR3 DNA follows: TGTGCCAGCAGTGAATTAGGTGGTGAGCAGTTCTTC. Encoded protein: CASSELGGEQFF.